The next 10 T cell receptor beta chains were all read from a single sample in a study of early T cells in non-severe SARS-CoV-2 infection. TCRdb ran MiXCR on the 5' RACE reads and lists one entry per CDR3 protein. The sample contains approximately 120,000 distinct CDR3 sequences, 14% to 15% of which appear only once. Sequenced input: whole blood. The receptors were sampled from an adult who was a healthcare worker with PCR-confirmed SARS-CoV-2 infection or an uninfected control (not recorded which).

This clonotype was observed many times. The chain is built from TRBV2 and TRBJ2-1; D remains ambiguous. Germline V gene data show CDR1 as SNHLY and CDR2 as FYNNEI. Trimming cost V 5 bases and J 3 bases, with 5 bases left between them. The length of the CDR3 is 12 residues. The CDR3 region has the DNA TGTGCCAGCAGTATGGGCTACAATGAGCAGTTCTTC. Translation gives CASSMGYNEQFF.

A remark on this clonotype: The missing conserved phenylalanine or tryptophan at the end of this CDR3 makes a read error likely. The chain uses TRBV12-3 or TRBV12-4 and TRBJ2-1; 12 bases map to TRBD2. With V trimmed by 6 bases and J by 0 bases, 6 bases remained unmatched. The length of the CDR3 is 17 residues. The chain's CDR3 is CASSKLAGGLSYNEQFI. In DNA, the CDR3 is TGTGCCAGCAGCAAACTAGCGGGGGGCCTCTCCTACAATGAGCAGTTCATC.

The table lists this clonotype with many counts. The rearrangement links TRBV7-9 to TRBJ2-5; TRBD2 matches at 7 bases. Germline CDR1 SEHNR, CDR2 FQNEAQ (reference sequence). V was clipped by 5 bases and J by 5 bases; unmatched bases: 5. This CDR3 region has 13 residues. CDR3: CASSRLASETQYF. The DNA of the CDR3 is TGTGCCAGCAGCCGACTAGCAAGTGAGACCCAGTACTTC.

The sample holds many counts of this clonotype. The chain employs TRBV7-3 and TRBJ1-2; maybe TRBD1 (5 bases). Trimming took 5 bases from V and 7 from J, leaving 14 bases between them. The CDR3 extends over 13 amino acids. Germline values: CDR1 SGHTA, CDR2 FQGTGA. The CDR3 sequence is CASSLDSSGGYTF. CDR3 sequence (DNA): TGTGCCAGCAGCCTTGACAGCTCAGGTGGCTACACCTTC.

This clonotype has a single count. V and J are TRBV7-8 and TRBJ2-1, with 9 bases aligning to TRBD1. CDR3 size: 16 residues. Per the germline V gene, CDR1 is SGHVS and CDR2 is FQNEAQ. V trimming: 4 bases; J trimming: 5 bases; junction bases outside the gene matches: 9. CDR3 in DNA: TGTGCCAGCAGCTCTTACCGGGACAGGGTTGACAATGAGCAGTTCTTC. This sequence encodes CASSSYRDRVDNEQFF.

This clonotype turned up a few times. The V and J genes are TRBV7-2 and TRBJ2-7; D is ambiguous. This CDR3 is built from 14 residues. Trimming took 4 bases from V and 3 from J, leaving 13 bases between them. Germline V gene sequence: CDR1 SGHTA, CDR2 FQGNSA. Written as DNA, the CDR3 is TGTGCCAGCAGCTACGAGGACGCTGGCTACGAGCAGTACTTC. Protein: CASSYEDAGYEQYF. Drawing the rest from reference TRBV7-2 and TRBJ2-7, the complete variable domain is GAGVSQSPSNKVTEKGKDVELRCDPISGHTALYWYRQSLGQGLEFLIYFQGNSAPDKSGLPSDRFSAERTGGSVSTLTIQRTQQEDSAVYLCASSYEDAGYEQYFGPGTRLTVT.

This rearrangement joins TRBV9 to TRBJ2-1; D is unresolved. V was trimmed by 3 bases and J by 4 bases, leaving 8 bases between them. The CDR3 is 13 residues long. The germline V gene encodes CDR1 SGDLS and CDR2 YYNGEE. This CDR3 reads CASSATPYNEQFF. In nucleotides, the CDR3 is TGTGCCAGCAGCGCGACCCCTTACAATGAGCAGTTCTTC.

This clonotype came up a few times. V and J are TRBV7-9 and TRBJ1-4, with unresolved D. CDR1 and CDR2 (germline): SEHNR, FQNEAQ (reference sequence). V lost 7 bases and J lost 7, with 10 bases in between. The CDR3 has 12 amino acids. The CDR3 sequence: CASKGGSEKLFF. The CDR3 coding sequence is TGTGCCAGCAAAGGAGGGTCTGAAAAACTGTTTTTT.

This chain connects TRBV4-1 to TRBJ2-5, with D unclear. Trimming cost V 3 bases and J 5 bases, with 13 bases left between them. The CDR3 has 14 amino acids. The V gene's germline CDR1 is MGHRA and CDR2 YSYEKL. The CDR3 spells CASSHPGLGETQYF. DNA for the CDR3: TGCGCCAGCAGCCACCCAGGTCTCGGTGAGACCCAGTACTTC.

This clonotype was counted between two and nine times. The chain is built from TRBV29-1 and TRBJ2-1; D is perhaps TRBD1 or TRBD2 (5 bases each). This CDR3 comprises 12 residues. The ends were cut back, 8 bases at V and 6 bases at J, with 14 bases in the middle. Germline lookup yields CDR1 SQVTM and CDR2 ANQGSEA. CDR3 DNA sequence: TGCAGCTTTCGACCGGGGCCCAATGAGCAGTTCTTC. Translation: CSFRPGPNEQFF.